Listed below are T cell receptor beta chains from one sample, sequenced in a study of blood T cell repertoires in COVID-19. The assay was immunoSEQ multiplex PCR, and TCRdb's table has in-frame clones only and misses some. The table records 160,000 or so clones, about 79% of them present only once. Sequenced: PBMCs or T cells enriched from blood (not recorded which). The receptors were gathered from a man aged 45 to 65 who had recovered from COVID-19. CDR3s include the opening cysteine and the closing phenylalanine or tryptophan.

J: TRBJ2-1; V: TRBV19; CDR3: CASSIGRNYNEQFF
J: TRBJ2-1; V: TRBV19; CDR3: CASSIDRGEQFF
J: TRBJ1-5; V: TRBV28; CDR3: CASSFLDRGWQPQHF
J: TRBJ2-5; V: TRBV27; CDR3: CASSLLGRVETQYF
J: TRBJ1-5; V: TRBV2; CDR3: CASSEDRPDQPQHF
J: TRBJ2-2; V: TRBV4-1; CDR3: CASSQVFEGQGPGELFF
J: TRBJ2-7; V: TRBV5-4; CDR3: CASSVTSGVAEQYF
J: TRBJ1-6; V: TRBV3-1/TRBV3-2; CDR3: CASSYGQGESPLHF
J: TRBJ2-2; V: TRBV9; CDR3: CASSVLANTGELFF
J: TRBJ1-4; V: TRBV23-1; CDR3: CASSQSEGDRVEKLFF
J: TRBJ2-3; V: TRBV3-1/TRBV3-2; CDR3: CASSAGGTSGGGSTDTQYF
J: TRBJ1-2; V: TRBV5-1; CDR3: CASSPAAEYGYTF
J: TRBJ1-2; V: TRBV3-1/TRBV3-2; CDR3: CASSSNRGAFNYGYTF
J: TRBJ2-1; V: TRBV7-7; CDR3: CASSSHPGLAANEQFF
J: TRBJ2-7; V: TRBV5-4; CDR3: CASSLSRGGEQYF
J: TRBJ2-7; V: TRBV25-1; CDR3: CASRGVGTGVSYEQYF
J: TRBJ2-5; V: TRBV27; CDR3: CASRLAGGSETQYF
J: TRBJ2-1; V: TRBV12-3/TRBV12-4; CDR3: CASSLLDYGEQFF
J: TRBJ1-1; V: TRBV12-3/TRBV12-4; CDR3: CASSLQTEPGAFF
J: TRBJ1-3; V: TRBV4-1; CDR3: CASSQGARGNTIYF
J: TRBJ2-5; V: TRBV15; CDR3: CATSQRPRRLDGGETQYF
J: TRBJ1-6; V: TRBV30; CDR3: CAWSTHRGRNSPLHF
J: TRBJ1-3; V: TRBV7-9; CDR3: CASSPPRGRGASGNTIYF
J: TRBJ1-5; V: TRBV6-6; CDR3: CASSYNPRGSNQPQHF
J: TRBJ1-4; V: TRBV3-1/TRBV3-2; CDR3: CASSLRDRGRNEKLFF
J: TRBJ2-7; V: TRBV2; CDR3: CASSYSGQSPGEQYF
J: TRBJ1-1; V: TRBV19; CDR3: CASRGEVNTEAFF
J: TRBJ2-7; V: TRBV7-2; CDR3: CASSLVAGGNSYEQYF
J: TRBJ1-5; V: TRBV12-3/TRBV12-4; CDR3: CASSLVGGQPQHF
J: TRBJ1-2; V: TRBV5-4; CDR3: CASSLMGDRGYGYTF
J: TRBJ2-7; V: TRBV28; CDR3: CASLQGSSYEQYF
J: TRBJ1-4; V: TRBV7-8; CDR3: CASTQSAQNEKLFF
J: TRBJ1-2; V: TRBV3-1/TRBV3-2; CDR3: CASSQEGGTNYGYTF
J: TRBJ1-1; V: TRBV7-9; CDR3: CASSLGANTEAFF
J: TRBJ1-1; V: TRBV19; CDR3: CASSARQGGTEAFF
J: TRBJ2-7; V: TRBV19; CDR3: CASSRTSGGTYEQYF
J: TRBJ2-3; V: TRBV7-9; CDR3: CASSLVSSGSGTDTQYF